This TCR beta chain was captured in a study of neurological immune-mediated disorders. The study, taken as a whole, reports: The expanded clones of different subjects shared no CDR3 amino acid sequences (suggesting private repertoires in all groups). Patients with HTLV-1-associated myelopathy showed the most TCR clonal expansion. Those with multiple sclerosis showed the least, falling below healthy controls.

With regard to this clonotype: The antigen remains undetermined.

The sorted libraries drew on 1 million T cells that were CD4+ or CD8+. The germline CDR1 and CDR2 sequences are SGHNT and YYREEE (reference sequence). The length of the CDR3 is 16 residues. V lost 4 bases to trimming and J lost 0 bases; unmatched junction nucleotides: 5. As for the cDNA, it was generated by 5'RACE with 10-nucleotide random UMIs. One entry per CDR3 protein results from TCRdb running MiXCR on the 5' RACE reads. The table has under 40,000 distinct CDR3 sequences, almost 7.5% seen once. Input material: CD4+ T cells from blood. J is TRBJ2-2 and V is TRBV5-4; TRBD2 aligns across 8 bases. The TCR was taken from a man between 50 and 59 years old in good health. The CDR3 is CASSRAGGANTGELFF. As DNA, the CDR3 is TGTGCCAGCAGCCGGGCGGGGGGCGCGAACACCGGGGAGCTGTTTTTT.